One sample yielded the 17 T cell receptor beta chains listed below, sequenced in a study of CD8+ T cells in alopecia areata (dated by TCRdb to between 2017 and 2018). What this sample's treatment or condition label stands for: oral pan-JAK inhibitor, 5-10 mg twice daily. The library relied on the immunoSEQ multiplex PCR assay. RNA was extracted from all samples and reverse transcribed into cDNA as template for TCR sequencing. Drawn from immuneACCESS, this table holds only the in-frame rearrangements with V and J called that TCRdb kept. Clones are partly lost; checked studies trace under half to an unresolved V gene and leave the rest unexplained. For this sample the table gives about 64,000 clones, of which about 45% were detected only once. The ten largest clones represent around 21% of the sample. The sequences come from CD8+ T cells sorted from blood, collected around week 36, from a patient treated with tofacitinib. The receptors stem from a human donor with alopecia areata.

This clone turned up a few times. This sequence joins TRBV30 and TRBJ2-1; the match to TRBD2 covers 9 bases. V shed 0 bases, J shed 6 bases, and the junction held 0 bases outside the gene matches. From germline, CDR1 is GTSNPN and CDR2 SVGIG (reference sequence). This CDR3 spans 13 amino acids. As DNA, the CDR3 is TGTGCCTGGAGTGTAGCGGGGGGCAATGAGCAGTTCTTC. Translation: CAWSVAGGNEQFF.

The J gene is TRBJ1-5, the V gene TRBV7-8; a possible D gene is TRBD1 (6 bases). The CDR3 spans 16 residues. Germline V gene lookup returns CDR1 SGHVS and CDR2 FQNEAQ. Deletions cut 5 bases from V and 5 bases from J, with 19 bases between. The CDR3 protein is CASSGFPGSGDQPQHF. DNA for the CDR3: TGTGCCAGCAGCGGATTTCCGGGATCAGGGGATCAGCCCCAGCATTTT.

J is TRBJ2-1 and V is TRBV6-5, with 10 bases aligning to TRBD1. CDR3 length: 15 residues. The J segment lost 5 bases and the V segment lost 6 bases, leaving 7 bases of the junction unmatched. The germline V gene encodes CDR1 MNHEY and CDR2 SVGAGI. CDR3 protein: CASRTGTGVHNEQFF. CDR3 bases: TGTGCCAGCAGAACCGGGACAGGGGTCCACAATGAGCAGTTCTTC.

This clone was observed a handful of times. J is TRBJ2-7 and V is TRBV11-2; no clear D gene. The V gene lost 5 bases and the J gene lost 6 bases, with 11 bases spanning the gap. This CDR3 has 12 amino acids. CDR1 and CDR2 from the germline V gene are SGHAT and FQNNGV. This CDR3 reads CASSPGLTEQYF. In nucleotides, the CDR3 is TGTGCCAGCAGCCCCGGGTTAACCGAGCAGTACTTC.

V gene TRBV4-2 combines with J gene TRBJ1-5; a weak D match, TRBD1 (5 bases). Trimming took off 1 base at V and 2 bases at J, with 15 bases between the two ends. Germline V gives CDR1 LGHNA, CDR2 YNFKEQ. The CDR3 loop spans 17 amino acids. The CDR3 loop reads CASSQAIWGDGNQPQHF. CDR3 coding DNA: TGTGCCAGCAGCCAAGCGATTTGGGGGGACGGCAATCAGCCCCAGCATTTT.

The chain has TRBV12-5 and TRBJ2-1; D gene ambiguous. The length of the CDR3 is 16 residues. V lost 7 bases, J lost 0 bases, and 16 bases lay in between. Germline CDR1 reads LGHNT; CDR2 reads FRNRAP. The CDR3 coding sequence is TGTGCTAGTGACCCCCGACGGTCGAGCTCCTACAATGAGCAGTTCTTC. Translated: CASDPRRSSSYNEQFF.

This rearrangement joins TRBV29-1 to TRBJ1-2, with D hard to call. The germline gives CDR1 SQVTM, CDR2 ANQGSEA. V was pared by 3 bases and J by 6 bases, with 5 bases between. The CDR3 runs to 10 residues. The CDR3 loop reads CSVDSDGYTF. CDR3 bases: TGCAGCGTTGATTCCGATGGCTACACCTTC.

About this clone: Other DNA sequences in this sample translate to the same CDR3. The chain employs TRBV7-9 and TRBJ2-7; either TRBD1 or TRBD2 may fit D (5 bases each). The CDR3 is 12 residues long. Germline CDR1 SEHNR, CDR2 FQNEAQ (reference sequence). V lost 3 bases to trimming and J lost 3 bases, with 6 bases between them. CDR3 sequence: CASSLGDYEQYF. For the CDR3, the DNA is TGTGCCAGCAGCTTGGGGGACTACGAGCAGTACTTC.

The gene calls are TRBV6-5 and TRBJ2-7; 7 nucleotides align to TRBD1. Germline CDR1 MNHEY, CDR2 SVGAGI. V was clipped by 5 bases and J by 0 bases; unmatched bases: 4. The CDR3 is 14 residues long. As DNA, the CDR3 is TGTGCCAGCAGTGAAGGGGACAGCTCCTACGAGCAGTACTTC. Residues: CASSEGDSSYEQYF.

This rearrangement joins TRBV29-1 to TRBJ2-7; no definite D call. CDR1 and CDR2 from the germline V gene are SQVTM and ANQGSEA. CDR3 length: 13 residues. V shed 2 bases and J shed 2 bases, with 10 bases lying between them. CDR3 loop: CSVEIAEPYEQYF. The CDR3 region has the DNA TGCAGCGTTGAAATTGCAGAGCCCTACGAGCAGTACTTC.

The chain carries TRBV19 and TRBJ2-7; D remains unclear. V lost 6 bases and J 3 bases, leaving 9 bases between the germline ends. The CDR3 has 12 amino acids. Germline values: CDR1 LNHDA, CDR2 SQIVND (reference sequence). The CDR3 DNA reads as TGTGCCAGTAGCCAGACAAGCTACGAGCAGTACTTC. It translates to CASSQTSYEQYF.

CDR3 in amino acids: CSVGDREETQYF. CDR3 coding DNA: TGCAGCGTAGGGGACAGGGAAGAGACCCAGTACTTC. V usage is TRBV29-1 and J usage is TRBJ2-5; 9 bases are a match to TRBD1. From germline, CDR1 is SQVTM and CDR2 ANQGSEA. The CDR3 is 12 residues long. Trimming took 6 bases from V and 3 from J; bases not matched to a gene: 2.

V usage is TRBV7-2 and J usage is TRBJ2-1; possible D gene TRBD2, 6 bases. The CDR3 runs 13 residues. V was shortened by 8 bases and J by 4 bases, with 12 bases between the two germline ends. CDR1 is SGHTA and CDR2 is FQGNSA in the germline V gene. This chain's CDR3 is CASGAGMYNEQFF. The DNA of the CDR3 is TGTGCCAGCGGGGCGGGAATGTACAATGAGCAGTTCTTC.

A word on this clone: Relative to the germline gene, one junction end is altered; a read error may explain this. This chain connects TRBV27 to TRBJ2-7; no reliable D call. The CDR3 is 12 residues long. Germline V gives CDR1 MNHEY, CDR2 SMNVEV (reference sequence). The CDR3 region has the DNA TGTGCCAGCAGTCTATCCATGAACGAGCAGTACTTC. Translation: CASSLSMNEQYF.

The rearrangement uses TRBV23-1 and TRBJ1-2; 7 bases align to TRBD1. TRBV23-1 is assigned to the ORF class and has an uncertain function. This CDR3 has 14 amino acids. The V segment lost 3 bases and the J segment 4 bases; nucleotides outside the gene matches: 5. The CDR3 DNA reads TGCGCCAGCAGTCATCACGACAGGGCCTATGGCTACACCTTC. Translated: CASSHHDRAYGYTF.

This rearrangement joins TRBV11-2 to TRBJ2-4; D perhaps matches TRBD2 (5 bases). CDR3 size: 14 residues. Trimming took off 1 base at V and 7 bases at J, with 11 bases between the two ends. Germline CDR1 and CDR2: SGHAT and FQNNGV. The CDR3 DNA follows: TGTGCCAGCAGCTTAGGTCGGGGATCTAACATTCAGTACTTC. Encoded protein: CASSLGRGSNIQYF.

This clone was seen a few times. The J gene is TRBJ2-5, the V gene TRBV29-1; D is unclear. With 7 bases removed from V and 7 bases from J, the gap between germline ends came to 16 bases. The germline V gene has CDR1 SQVTM and CDR2 ANQGSEA. This CDR3 is 12 amino acids long. CDR3 bases: TGCAGCGGCCTGGACGGGCGCGGGACCCAGTACTTC. This gives the protein CSGLDGRGTQYF.